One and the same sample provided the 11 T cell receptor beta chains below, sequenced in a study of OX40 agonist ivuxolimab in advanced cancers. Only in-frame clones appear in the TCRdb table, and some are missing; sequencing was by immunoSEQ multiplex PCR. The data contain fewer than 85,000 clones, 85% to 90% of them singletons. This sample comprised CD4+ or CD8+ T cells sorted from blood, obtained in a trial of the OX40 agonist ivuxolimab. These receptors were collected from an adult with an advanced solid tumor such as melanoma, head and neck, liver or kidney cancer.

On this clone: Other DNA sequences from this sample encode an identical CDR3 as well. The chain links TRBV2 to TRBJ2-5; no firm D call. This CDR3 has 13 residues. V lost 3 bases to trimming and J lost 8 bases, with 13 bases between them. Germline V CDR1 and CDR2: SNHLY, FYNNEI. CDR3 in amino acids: CASSDRVRETQYF. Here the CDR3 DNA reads TGTGCCAGCAGTGACCGGGTTCGAGAAACCCAGTACTTC.

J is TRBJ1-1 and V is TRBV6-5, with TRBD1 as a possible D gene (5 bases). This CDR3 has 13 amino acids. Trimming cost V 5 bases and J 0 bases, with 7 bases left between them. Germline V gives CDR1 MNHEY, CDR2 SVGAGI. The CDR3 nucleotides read TGTGCCAGCAGTACAGGTGTGAACACTGAAGCTTTCTTT. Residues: CASSTGVNTEAFF.

The CDR3 coding sequence is TGTGCCAGCAGTCCAACAGGGCGCTCATTTGGGCTGTTTTTT. The encoded protein is CASSPTGRSFGLFF. The chain employs TRBV28 and TRBJ2-2; TRBD1 might be the D (6 bases). V was clipped by 5 bases and J by 13 bases, with 20 bases between them. The CDR3 runs to 14 residues. CDR1 is MDHEN and CDR2 is SYDVKM in the germline V gene. Full variable domain (rest looked up from reference TRBV28 and TRBJ2-2): DVKVTQSSRYLVKRTGEKVFLECVQDMDHENMFWYRQDPGLGLRLIYFSYDVKMKEKGDIPEGYSVSREKKERFSLILESASTNQTSMYLCASSPTGRSFGLFFGEGSRLTVL.

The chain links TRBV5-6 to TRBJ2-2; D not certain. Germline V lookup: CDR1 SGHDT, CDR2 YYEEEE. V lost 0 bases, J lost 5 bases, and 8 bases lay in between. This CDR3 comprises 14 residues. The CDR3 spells CASSLETGTGELFF. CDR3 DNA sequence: TGTGCCAGCAGCTTGGAGACCGGAACCGGGGAGCTGTTTTTT.

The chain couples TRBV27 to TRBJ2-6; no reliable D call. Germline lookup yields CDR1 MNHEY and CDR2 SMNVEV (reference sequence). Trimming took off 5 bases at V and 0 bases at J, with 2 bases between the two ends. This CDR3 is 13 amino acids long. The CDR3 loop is CASSISGANVLTF. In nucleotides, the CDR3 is TGTGCCAGCAGTATCTCTGGGGCCAACGTCCTGACTTTC.

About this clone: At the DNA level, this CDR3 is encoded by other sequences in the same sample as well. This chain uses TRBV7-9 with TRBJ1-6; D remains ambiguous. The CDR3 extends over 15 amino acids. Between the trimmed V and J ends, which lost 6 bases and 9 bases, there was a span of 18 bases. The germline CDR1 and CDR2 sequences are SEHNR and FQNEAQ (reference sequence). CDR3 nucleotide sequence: TGTGCCAGCAGTCCCGGCGGGGATGCTGGTTCACCCCTCCACTTT. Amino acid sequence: CASSPGGDAGSPLHF.

CDR3 coding DNA: TGTGCCAGCAGCTGGGGAAAGGGTCGCCCTGAAGCTTTCTTT. The encoded protein is CASSWGKGRPEAFF. V is TRBV7-9 and J is TRBJ1-1; D not certain. Trimming cost V 4 bases and J 6 bases, with 15 bases left between them. Germline CDR1 is SEHNR and CDR2 is FQNEAQ (reference sequence). The CDR3 runs to 14 residues. Full variable domain (rest looked up from reference TRBV7-9 and TRBJ1-1): DTGVSQNPRHKITKRGQNVTFRCDPISEHNRLYWYRQTLGQGPEFLTYFQNEAQLEKSRLLSDRFSAERPKGSFSTLEIQRTEQGDSAMYLCASSWGKGRPEAFFGQGTRLTVV.

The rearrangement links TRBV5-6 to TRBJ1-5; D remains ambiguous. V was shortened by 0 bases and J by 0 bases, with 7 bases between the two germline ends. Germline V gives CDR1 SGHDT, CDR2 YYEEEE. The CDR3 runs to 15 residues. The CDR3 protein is CASSLAGYSNQPQHF. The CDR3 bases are TGTGCCAGCAGCTTGGCTGGATATAGCAATCAGCCCCAGCATTTT.

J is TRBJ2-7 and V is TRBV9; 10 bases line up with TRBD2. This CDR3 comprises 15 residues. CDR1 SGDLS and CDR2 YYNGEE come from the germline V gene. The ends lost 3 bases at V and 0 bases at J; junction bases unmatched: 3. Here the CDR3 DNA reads TGTGCCAGCAGCGCAGCGGGGGGGAGCTCCTACGAGCAGTACTTC. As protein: CASSAAGGSSYEQYF. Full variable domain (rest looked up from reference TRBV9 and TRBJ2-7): DSGVTQTPKHLITATGQRVTLRCSPRSGDLSVYWYQQSLDQGLQFLIQYYNGEERAKGNILERFSAQQFPDLHSELNLSSLELGDSALYFCASSAAGGSSYEQYFGPGTRLTVT.

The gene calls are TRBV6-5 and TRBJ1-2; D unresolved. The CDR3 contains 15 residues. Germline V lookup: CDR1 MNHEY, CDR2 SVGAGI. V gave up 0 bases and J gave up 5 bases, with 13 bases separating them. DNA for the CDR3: TGTGCCAGCAGTTACTCTGGGGAGTTCGATTATGGCTACACCTTC. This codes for CASSYSGEFDYGYTF.

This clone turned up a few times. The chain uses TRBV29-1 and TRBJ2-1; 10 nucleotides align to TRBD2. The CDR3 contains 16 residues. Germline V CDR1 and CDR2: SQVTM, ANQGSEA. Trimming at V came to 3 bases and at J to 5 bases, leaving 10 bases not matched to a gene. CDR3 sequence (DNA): TGCAGCGTTGACCCGGCTATCCTAGCGGGGGACAATGAGCAGTTCTTC. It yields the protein CSVDPAILAGDNEQFF.